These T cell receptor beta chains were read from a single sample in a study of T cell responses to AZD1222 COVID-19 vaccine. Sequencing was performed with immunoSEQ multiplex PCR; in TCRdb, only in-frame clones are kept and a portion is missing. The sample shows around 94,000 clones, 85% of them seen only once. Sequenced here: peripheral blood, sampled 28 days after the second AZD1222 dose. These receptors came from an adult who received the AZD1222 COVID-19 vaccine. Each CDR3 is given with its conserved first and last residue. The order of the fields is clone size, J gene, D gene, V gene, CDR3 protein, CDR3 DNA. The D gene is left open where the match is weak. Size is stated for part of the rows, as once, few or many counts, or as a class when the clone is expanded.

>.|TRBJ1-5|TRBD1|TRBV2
CASRQQGIQPQHF
TGTGCTTCCCGGCAACAGGGGATCCAGCCCCAGCATTTT
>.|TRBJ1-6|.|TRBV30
CAWSLGGGNSPLHF
TGTGCCTGGAGTCTCGGGGGGGGCAATTCACCCCTCCACTTT
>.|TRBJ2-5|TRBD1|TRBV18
CASSSDRGREETQYF
TGTGCCAGCTCGTCTGACAGGGGACGAGAAGAGACCCAGTACTTC
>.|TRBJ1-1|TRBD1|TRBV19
CATSGGAVTEAFF
TGTGCCACCTCAGGGGGCGCGGTCACTGAAGCTTTCTTT
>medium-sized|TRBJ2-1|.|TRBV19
CASSMVGTLNEQFF
TGTGCCAGTAGTATGGTCGGGACCCTCAATGAGCAGTTCTTC
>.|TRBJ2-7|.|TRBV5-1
CASSEDNSYEQYF
TGCGCCAGCAGCGAGGACAACTCCTACGAGCAGTACTTC
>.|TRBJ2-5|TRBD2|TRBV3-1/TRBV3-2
CASSPSSSGGETQYF
TGTGCCAGCAGCCCCTCGTCTAGCGGGGGTGAGACCCAGTACTTC
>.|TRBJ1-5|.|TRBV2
CASISDLPDQPQHF
TGTGCCAGCATTAGTGATCTCCCCGATCAGCCCCAGCATTTT
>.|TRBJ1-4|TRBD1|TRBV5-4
CASSLGGLANEKLFF
TGTGCCAGCAGCTTAGGGGGCTTGGCTAATGAAAAACTGTTTTTT
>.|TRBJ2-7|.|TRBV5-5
CASSLDGRGWDEQYF
TGTGCCAGCAGCTTGGACGGCAGGGGATGGGACGAGCAGTACTTC
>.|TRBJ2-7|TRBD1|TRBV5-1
CASSPDRTYEQYF
TGCGCCAGCAGCCCGGACAGGACCTACGAGCAGTACTTC
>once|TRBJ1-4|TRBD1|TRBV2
CASSEFGQGTNEKLFF
TGTGCCAGCAGTGAATTCGGACAGGGCACGAATGAAAAACTGTTTTTT
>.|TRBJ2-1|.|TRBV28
CASRVGVSGNEQFF
TGTGCCAGCAGGGTAGGGGTATCGGGTAATGAGCAGTTCTTC
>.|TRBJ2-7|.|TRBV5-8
CASIRSWGGSYEQYF
TGTGCCAGCATCCGGTCGTGGGGAGGCTCCTACGAGCAGTACTTC
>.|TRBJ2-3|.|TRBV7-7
CASSNGPGTQYF
TGTGCTAGCAGCAATGGCCCTGGTACGCAGTATTTT
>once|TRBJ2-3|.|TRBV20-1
CSAGRADTQYF
TGCAGTGCTGGACGAGCAGATACGCAGTATTTT
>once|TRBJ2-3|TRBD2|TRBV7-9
CASSFPGLAGRVLDTQYF
TGTGCCAGCAGCTTTCCGGGACTAGCGGGGCGGGTCCTCGATACGCAGTATTTT
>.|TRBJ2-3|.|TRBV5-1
CASSFEETADTQYF
TGCGCCAGCAGCTTCGAAGAAACGGCAGATACGCAGTATTTT
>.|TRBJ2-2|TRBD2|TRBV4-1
CASSLIAGGSFANTGELFF
TGCGCCAGCAGTCTAATAGCGGGAGGCTCCTTCGCGAACACCGGGGAGCTGTTTTTT
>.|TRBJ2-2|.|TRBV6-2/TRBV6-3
CASSPPRSVGGELFF
TGTGCCAGCAGTCCCCCCCGGAGCGTGGGCGGGGAGCTGTTTTTT
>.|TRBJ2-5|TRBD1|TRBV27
CASGQGRFGEETQYF
TGTGCCAGCGGACAGGGAAGATTCGGGGAAGAGACCCAGTACTTC
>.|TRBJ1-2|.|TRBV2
CASSVQVNYGYTF
TGTGCCAGCAGCGTACAGGTGAACTATGGCTACACCTTC
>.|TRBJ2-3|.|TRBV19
CASSMASPIEIYTQYF
TGTGCCAGTAGTATGGCTAGCCCGATAGAAATCTATACGCAGTATTTT
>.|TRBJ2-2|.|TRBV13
CASSGRGELFF
TGTGCCAGCAGCGGGAGAGGGGAGCTGTTTTTT
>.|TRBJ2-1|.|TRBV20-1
CSARDPPEQFF
TGCAGTGCTAGAGACCCTCCTGAGCAGTTCTTC
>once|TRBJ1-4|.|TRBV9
CASSVGQGNEKLFF
TGTGCCAGCAGCGTAGGGCAGGGTAATGAAAAACTGTTTTTT
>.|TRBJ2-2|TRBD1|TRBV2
CASIRQGNTGELFF
TGTGCCAGCATTAGACAGGGGAACACCGGGGAGCTGTTTTTT
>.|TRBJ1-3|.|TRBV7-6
CASSLASRMSSGNTIYF
TGTGCCAGCAGCTTAGCTTCTCGGATGAGCTCTGGAAACACCATATATTTT
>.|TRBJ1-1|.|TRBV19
CASSPSGRTNTEAFF
TGTGCCAGTAGTCCCTCGGGAAGGACGAACACTGAAGCTTTCTTT
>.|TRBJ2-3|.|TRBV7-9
CASSLDQEGTQYF
TGTGCCAGCAGCTTAGACCAGGAAGGTACGCAGTATTTT
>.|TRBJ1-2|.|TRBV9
CASSVAEGNYGYTF
TGTGCCAGCAGCGTAGCGGAAGGGAACTATGGCTACACCTTC
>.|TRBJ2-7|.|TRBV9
CASSVGWGVDEQYF
TGTGCCAGCAGCGTAGGATGGGGTGTGGACGAGCAGTACTTC
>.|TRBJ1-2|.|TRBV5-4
CASSPPEGSIHGYTF
TGTGCCAGCAGTCCGCCGGAAGGGAGTATTCATGGCTACACCTTC
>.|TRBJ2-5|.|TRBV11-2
CASSRTPTQETQYF
TGTGCCAGCAGCCGAACCCCGACCCAAGAGACCCAGTACTTC
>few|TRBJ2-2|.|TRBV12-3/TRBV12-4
CASSLAALGELFF
TGTGCCAGCAGTTTAGCGGCCTTGGGGGAGCTGTTTTTT
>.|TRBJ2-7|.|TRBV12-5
CASGLSSPTRRFYEQYF
TGTGCTAGTGGTTTGTCGTCCCCGACTAGGCGGTTTTACGAGCAGTACTTC
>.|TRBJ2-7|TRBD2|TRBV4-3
CASSQDAGGISYEQYF
TGCGCCAGCAGCCAAGATGCGGGGGGAATCTCCTACGAGCAGTACTTC
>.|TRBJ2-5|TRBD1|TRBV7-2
CASSLVQGAGETQYF
TGTGCCAGCAGCTTAGTTCAGGGGGCTGGAGAGACCCAGTACTTC
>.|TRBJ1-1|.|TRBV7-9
CASSLMGSDTEAFF
TGTGCCAGCAGCTTAATGGGGTCGGACACTGAAGCTTTCTTT
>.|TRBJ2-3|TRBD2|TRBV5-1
CASSPGASGRDTQYF
TGCGCCAGCAGCCCCGGTGCTAGCGGGAGGGATACGCAGTATTTT
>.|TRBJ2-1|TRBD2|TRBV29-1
CSGGVAGGLGNEQFF
TGCAGCGGTGGGGTAGCGGGGGGGCTCGGAAATGAGCAGTTCTTC
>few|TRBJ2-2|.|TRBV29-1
CSVEDPTVGSGELFF
TGCAGCGTTGAAGATCCTACAGTCGGGTCCGGGGAGCTGTTTTTT
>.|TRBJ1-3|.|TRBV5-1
CASRDLSGNTIYF
TGCGCCTCTCGGGACCTCTCTGGAAACACCATATATTTT
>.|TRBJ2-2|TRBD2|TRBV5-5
CASGGRGSGRRVPNTGELFF
TGTGCCAGCGGGGGCCGGGGTAGCGGGAGAAGGGTCCCGAACACCGGGGAGCTGTTTTTT
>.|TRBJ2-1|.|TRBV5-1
CASSLHISLGNEQFF
TGCGCCAGCAGCTTGCACATATCCCTCGGCAATGAGCAGTTCTTC
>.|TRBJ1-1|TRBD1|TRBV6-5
CASSWGQGLGNTEAFF
TGTGCCAGCAGTTGGGGACAGGGGCTCGGGAACACTGAAGCTTTCTTT